The 20 T cell receptor beta chains below come from one sample, sequenced in a study of T cells in Graves' hyperthyroidism and ophthalmopathy (dated by TCRdb to between 2018 and 2020). The library was obtained by multiplex PCR. Instrument on record: Illumina HiSeq 2000. The TCR beta CDR3 regions were amplified from the RNA transcripts. The TCR CDR3 was subjected to a first round of RT-PCR using the HTBI primer set and the Qiagen OneStep RT-PCR kit. The public reads were reprocessed in TCRdb via fastp at Q25 and MiXCR, keeping in-frame beta chains. Duplicate CDR3 protein sequences are folded into a single record with the most common DNA and genes. The sample table lists more than 350,000 distinct CDR3 sequences, approximately 16% of them with a count of one. The ten biggest clones cover roughly 19% of the sample. The sample consisted of blood. These receptors were obtained from a woman aged 55 to 70 with Graves' ophthalmopathy.

This clonotype was picked up many times. The chain recombines TRBV20-1 with TRBJ1-2, with D possibly TRBD1 on 6 matching bases. The CDR3 is 15 residues long. Trimming shortened V by 1 base and J by 4 bases, and 16 bases separated the two germline ends. Germline V gene sequence: CDR1 DFQATT, CDR2 SNEGSKA (reference sequence). CDR3 in DNA: TGCAGTGCTAGAGGGGGGCAGCCCGAGATCTATGGCTACACCTTC. Translating gives CSARGGQPEIYGYTF.

This clonotype was recorded at least ten times. The V call is TRBV7-3, the J call TRBJ2-7; 13 bases are shared with TRBD2. CDR3 length equals 18 residues. Germline CDR1 and CDR2: SGHTA and FQGTGA. V lost 0 bases and J lost 4; bases outside the gene matches: 9. DNA of the CDR3: TGTGCCAGCAGCTTAACCCCAGGGACTAGCGGGACGCCTTACGAGCAGTACTTC. This codes for CASSLTPGTSGTPYEQYF.

This clonotype was detected many times. The genes are TRBV7-2 and TRBJ2-2; TRBD2 matches 9 bases. Germline-derived CDR1 and CDR2 are SGHTA and FQGNSA. This CDR3 comprises 15 residues. Trimming cost V 5 bases and J 1 base; bases outside gene matches: 2. CDR3 sequence reads: CASSPAGGNTGELFF. In DNA form, the CDR3 reads TGTGCCAGCAGCCCAGCGGGAGGGAACACCGGGGAGCTGTTTTTT.

With respect to this clonotype: A much larger clone differs by one base, so this may be a read error. V gene TRBV20-1 combines with J gene TRBJ2-5; tentative D call: TRBD1 (5 bases). Germline V gene lookup returns CDR1 DFQATT and CDR2 SNEGSKA (reference sequence). The CDR3 spans 14 residues. CDR3 nucleotide sequence: TGCAGTGCTACCAGGGTAGAAGGGCCAGAGATCCAGTACTTC. This codes for CSATRVEGPEIQYF.

The V call is TRBV19, the J call TRBJ2-7; the D call may be TRBD1 or TRBD2 (5 bases each). This CDR3 region has 14 residues. V lost 7 bases, J lost 0 bases, and 13 bases lay in between. Germline V gene data show CDR1 as LNHDA and CDR2 as SQIVND (reference sequence). In DNA form, the CDR3 reads TGTGCCAGTACCCACGGGGCCCACTCCTACGAGCAGTACTTC. This encodes CASTHGAHSYEQYF.

This clonotype occurred many times. V gene TRBV28 combines with J gene TRBJ2-1, with 13 bases fitting TRBD2. V was pared by 4 bases and J by 15 bases, with 9 bases of the junction left unmatched. There are 14 residues in the CDR3. CDR1 MDHEN and CDR2 SYDVKM come from the germline V gene. The CDR3 DNA follows: TGTGCCAGCAGTTCAACTAGCGGGAGGGTGGACCGGTTCTTC. It translates to CASSSTSGRVDRFF.

This clonotype has at least ten counts. The rearrangement uses TRBV3-1 and TRBJ2-1; perhaps TRBD2 as D (5 bases). CDR3 length: 14 amino acids. Germline-derived CDR1 and CDR2 are LGHDT and YNNKEL (reference sequence). Trimming shortened V by 6 bases and J by 2 bases, and 11 bases separated the two germline ends. The CDR3 loop reads CASSPKGAYNEQFF. The CDR3 region has the DNA TGTGCCAGCAGTCCTAAGGGAGCCTACAATGAGCAGTTCTTC.

The rearrangement uses TRBV6-1 and TRBJ1-6; D might be TRBD1 (5 bases). Germline-derived CDR1 and CDR2 are MNHNS and SASEGT. Trimming shortened V by 5 bases and J by 0 bases, and 17 bases separated the two germline ends. The CDR3 totals 18 residues. The CDR3 sequence is CASSIYPPGSSYNSPLHF. For the CDR3, the DNA is TGTGCCAGCAGTATCTATCCACCAGGGAGCTCCTATAATTCACCCCTCCACTTT.

This clonotype was counted many times. The V and J genes are TRBV3-1 and TRBJ2-7; a weak D match, TRBD1 (6 bases). V shed 3 bases and J shed 3 bases, with 9 bases lying between them. Germline CDR1 LGHDT, CDR2 YNNKEL (reference sequence). The CDR3 contains 13 residues. The CDR3 coding sequence is TGTGCCAGCAGCCATAACAGGGTCTACGAGCAGTACTTC. Its translation: CASSHNRVYEQYF.

This clonotype was seen a handful of times. The chain recombines TRBV7-9 with TRBJ1-1, with D hard to call. Trimming took 1 base from V and 6 from J, leaving 15 bases between them. The germline V gene encodes CDR1 SEHNR and CDR2 FQNEAQ (reference sequence). The CDR3 loop spans 15 amino acids. DNA for the CDR3: TGTGCCAGCAGCTTAGGTGGCTTTTCGGGCGCTGAAGCTTTCTTT. It translates to CASSLGGFSGAEAFF.

This clonotype appeared a few times. In DNA, the CDR3 is TGTGCCAGCAGCCCGGTTGGGGGCTCCTACAATGAGCAGTTCTTC. This codes for CASSPVGGSYNEQFF. The chain recombines TRBV7-2 with TRBJ2-1; D possibly uses TRBD1 or TRBD2 (5 bases each). The germline gives CDR1 SGHTA, CDR2 FQGNSA. With 5 bases removed from V and 0 bases from J, the gap between germline ends came to 11 bases. The CDR3 covers 15 residues. Variable domain in full (rest from reference TRBV7-2 and TRBJ2-1): GAGVSQSPSNKVTEKGKDVELRCDPISGHTALYWYRQSLGQGLEFLIYFQGNSAPDKSGLPSDRFSAERTGGSVSTLTIQRTQQEDSAVYLCASSPVGGSYNEQFFGPGTRLTVL.

This clonotype was seen only a few times. V and J are TRBV28 and TRBJ2-2; no clear D gene. V dropped 4 bases and J dropped 1 base, with 4 bases sitting between them. The germline gives CDR1 MDHEN, CDR2 SYDVKM. The CDR3 is 13 amino acids. The CDR3 loop is CASSSLNTGELFF. The DNA for the CDR3 is TGTGCCAGCAGTTCGCTGAACACCGGGGAGCTGTTTTTT.

This clonotype was observed at least ten times. The gene calls are TRBV24-1 and TRBJ2-1; 7 positions agree with TRBD2. The V and J ends lost 11 bases and 0 bases, in that order; junction bases with no gene match: 6. CDR1 and CDR2 (germline): KGHDR, SFDVKD. The CDR3 length is 14 residues. The CDR3: CASEGGSSYNEQFF. In DNA form, the CDR3 reads TGTGCCAGCGAAGGCGGGAGCTCCTACAATGAGCAGTTCTTC.

The CDR3 protein is CASSSHGLIVEGETQYF. The CDR3 coding sequence is TGCGCCAGCAGCTCACACGGACTGATCGTCGAGGGAGAGACCCAGTACTTC. The chain combines TRBV5-1 with TRBJ2-5, with D maybe TRBD2 (5 bases). CDR3 length equals 17 residues. The germline V and J ends were trimmed by 3 bases and 4 bases, with 22 bases remaining between them. CDR1 SGHRS and CDR2 YFSETQ come from the germline V gene. The full variable domain, completed using reference TRBV5-1 and TRBJ2-5, is KAGVTQTPRYLIKTRGQQVTLSCSPISGHRSVSWYQQTPGQGLQFLFEYFSETQRNKGNFPGRFSGRQFSNSRSEMNVSTLELGDSALYLCASSSHGLIVEGETQYFGPGTRLLVL.

V and J are TRBV5-1 and TRBJ2-7; perhaps TRBD1 as D (5 bases). This CDR3 region has 13 residues. V was pared by 0 bases and J by 5 bases, with 9 bases between. Germline CDR1 and CDR2: SGHRS and YFSETQ. The CDR3 sequence is CASSLEVGHEQYF. Here the CDR3 DNA reads TGCGCCAGCAGCTTGGAGGTGGGGCACGAGCAGTACTTC.

This clonotype has more than one count but fewer than ten. The chain uses TRBV4-2 and TRBJ2-3; D is unresolved. The V gene's germline CDR1 is LGHNA and CDR2 YNFKEQ. This CDR3 is 15 amino acids long. V was trimmed by 0 bases and J by 0 bases, leaving 7 bases between them. The CDR3 DNA sequence: TGTGCCAGCAGCCAAGATCCGGACAGCACAGATACGCAGTATTTT. Translating it yields CASSQDPDSTDTQYF.

This chain connects TRBV29-1 to TRBJ2-7, with 11 bases matching TRBD1. This CDR3 spans 13 amino acids. CDR1 is SQVTM, CDR2 ANQGSEA, per germline. Trimming removed 8 bases from V and 4 bases from J; junction bases left unmatched: 7. The CDR3 is CSIRDRGKYEQYF. The DNA for the CDR3 is TGCAGCATCCGGGACAGGGGGAAGTACGAGCAGTACTTC.

V and J are TRBV11-3 and TRBJ2-2; 7 nucleotides line up with TRBD1. The CDR3 loop spans 17 amino acids. With V trimmed by 5 bases and J by 1 base, 10 bases remained unmatched. Germline assignment: CDR1 SGHNT and CDR2 YENEEA. CDR3 DNA sequence: TGTGCCAGCAGCCTCGGGGACAGTATTAAGAACACCGGGGAGCTGTTTTTT. It translates to CASSLGDSIKNTGELFF.

This clonotype was detected ten times or more. This chain uses TRBV28 with TRBJ2-7; D tentatively reads TRBD1 or TRBD2 (6 bases each). The germline V gene encodes CDR1 MDHEN and CDR2 SYDVKM. This CDR3 is built from 13 residues. V lost 8 bases to trimming and J lost 2 bases, with 13 bases between them. In DNA form, the CDR3 reads TGTGCCAGCGGCACAGGGACTCCCTACGAGCAGTACTTC. This sequence encodes CASGTGTPYEQYF.

Ten or more counts support this clonotype. The chain employs TRBV28 and TRBJ2-7, with D uncertain. V was trimmed by 3 bases and J by 3 bases, leaving 15 bases between them. Germline CDR1 is MDHEN and CDR2 is SYDVKM. This CDR3 has 15 residues. The CDR3 region has the DNA TGTGCCAGCAGTTTCCGGAGAGGTGGTGTCTACGAGCAGTACTTC. Translated, it gives CASSFRRGGVYEQYF.